Here is one T cell receptor (beta chain) with its context. Its antigen is unidentified. Repertoires were generated with immunoSEQ multiplex PCR, while TCRdb's copy carries only in-frame clones and drops some. The sample yields over 30,000 clones, over 85% seen once. This sample's time point: new active TB diagnosis, blood taken before or within 7 days of starting treatment. Positive smear microscopy and/or M. tuberculosis culture confirmed active disease. Each clinical donor contributed on average about 100,000 T cells from unsorted cryopreserved PBMC. Deletions cut 1 base from V and 8 bases from J, with 15 bases between. Looked up from germline, CDR1 is MGHRA and CDR2 is YSYEKL. The CDR3 sequence is 16 residues long. The data belong to a study of T cells in tuberculosis. Points from the study as a whole: Selection depended on which cryopreserved specimens were available. Active tuberculosis alpha repertoires lay closer to GMM-specific TCRs than controls'.

The TCR originated in an adult with tuberculosis. V and J are TRBV4-1 and TRBJ1-6, with D perhaps TRBD1 (6 bases). The sample in question was PBMCs, obtained at tuberculosis diagnosis. CDR3 amino acids: CASSQARGSVDSPLHF. The CDR3 DNA reads as TGCGCCAGCAGCCAAGCGAGGGGGTCCGTAGATTCACCCCTCCACTTT.